Below, 30 T cell receptor beta chains from the same sample are listed, as sequenced in a study of T cells after yellow fever vaccination. TCRdb fed the 5' RACE reads into MiXCR, producing one record per CDR3 protein. Counted here are hundreds of thousands of distinct CDR3 sequences, roughly 4% occurring once; the ten biggest clones make up about 20%. Specimen: PBMCs, collected on the day of the yellow fever booster vaccination. The receptors derive from a man younger than 30 who received the YFV17D yellow fever vaccine.

This clonotype was seen only a few times. The chain is built from TRBV3-1 and TRBJ2-7; 11 bases are a match to TRBD2. V shed 5 bases and J 0 bases; nucleotides not matched to a gene: 3. The CDR3 sequence is 15 residues long. Germline lookup yields CDR1 LGHDT and CDR2 YNNKEL (reference sequence). The CDR3 DNA follows: TGTGCCAGCAGCACCGGGACTAGCGGCTCCTACGAGCAGTACTTC. Translation gives CASSTGTSGSYEQYF.

This clonotype was detected many times. V and J are TRBV27 and TRBJ2-7, with a weak D call TRBD2 (6 bases). The V gene's germline CDR1 is MNHEY and CDR2 SMNVEV (reference sequence). This CDR3 is built from 14 residues. V lost 4 bases and J lost 5, with 15 bases in between. CDR3 sequence: CASSSSGGRNEQYF. The CDR3 DNA reads as TGTGCCAGCAGTTCATCTGGGGGGAGGAACGAGCAGTACTTC.

This clonotype was counted a few times. The rearrangement links TRBV6-4 to TRBJ1-5, with D perhaps matching TRBD1 (5 bases). Germline V gene lookup returns CDR1 MRHNA and CDR2 SNTAGT. The CDR3 has 15 residues. The germline V and J ends were trimmed by 6 bases and 1 base, with 13 bases remaining between them. The CDR3 bases are TGTGCCAGCAGGACAGACCCCCGGAGCAATCAGCCCCAGCATTTT. Its translation is CASRTDPRSNQPQHF.

This clonotype was counted only a few times. The CDR3 nucleotides are TGCAGCGTTGATTTAGAAGCTTTCTTT. Protein product: CSVDLEAFF. The chain has TRBV29-1 and TRBJ1-1; D ambiguous. The V and J ends lost 3 bases and 8 bases respectively, with 4 bases between them. The CDR3 contains 9 residues. The germline V gene has CDR1 SQVTM and CDR2 ANQGSEA.

The chain is built from TRBV5-1 and TRBJ2-1; 12 nucleotides agree with TRBD1. Germline CDR1 and CDR2: SGHRS and YFSETQ. V shed 3 bases and J 10 bases; nucleotides not matched to a gene: 8. The CDR3 contains 15 residues. CDR3 protein: CASSSPGQGAGEQFF. CDR3 nucleotides: TGCGCCAGCAGCTCACCGGGACAGGGGGCGGGGGAGCAGTTCTTC.

This clonotype was found many times. V usage is TRBV6-4 and J usage is TRBJ1-1, with D possibly being TRBD1 (5 bases). CDR1 is MRHNA, CDR2 SNTAGT, per germline. The CDR3 sequence is 14 residues long. V lost 3 bases, J lost 9 bases, and 17 bases lay in between. CDR3 coding DNA: TGTGCCAGCAGTGATTCTGTAGGGACGGGACAAGCTTTCTTT. Protein product: CASSDSVGTGQAFF.

This clonotype was seen many times. The V call is TRBV4-1, the J call TRBJ2-1; D remains unclear. Germline V gene lookup returns CDR1 MGHRA and CDR2 YSYEKL. The germline V and J ends were trimmed by 4 bases and 8 bases, with 12 bases remaining between them. This CDR3 spans 13 amino acids. The CDR3 spells CASSLRPVDEQFF. CDR3 nucleotide sequence: TGCGCCAGCAGCCTCAGACCCGTCGATGAGCAGTTCTTC.

This clonotype was seen many times. The chain recombines TRBV12-3 or TRBV12-4 with TRBJ2-4, with 7 bases matching TRBD1. V lost 5 bases, J lost 8 bases, and 12 bases stayed unmatched. CDR3 length: 15 residues. This CDR3 reads CASSPTGIGVDIQYF. DNA for the CDR3: TGTGCCAGCAGTCCGACAGGGATTGGGGTAGACATTCAGTACTTC.

This clonotype was recorded many times. The chain joins TRBV5-1 to TRBJ2-3; 8 bases are a match to TRBD1. Germline CDR1 and CDR2: SGHRS and YFSETQ. The CDR3 covers 15 residues. V shed 2 bases and J 0 bases; nucleotides not matched to a gene: 2. In DNA form, the CDR3 reads TGCGCCAGCAGCTTTAACAGGGGGAGCACAGATACGCAGTATTTT. Protein: CASSFNRGSTDTQYF.

This clonotype was seen many times. V and J are TRBV14 and TRBJ1-5; no firm D call. CDR1 SGHDN and CDR2 FVKESK come from the germline V gene. The CDR3 consists of 12 residues. V dropped 4 bases and J dropped 9 bases, with 10 bases sitting between them. The CDR3 DNA reads TGTGCCAGCAGCCCGACGGGAGGGCCCCAGCATTTT. It codes for CASSPTGGPQHF.

This clonotype was observed a handful of times. CDR3 loop: CARTVPGGVGEQYV. CDR3 in DNA: TGTGCCAGGACGGTCCCCGGGGGAGTTGGAGAGCAGTACGTC. The chain recombines TRBV27 with TRBJ2-7; a weak D match, TRBD2 (6 bases). The V and J ends lost 9 bases and 7 bases respectively, with 22 bases between them. The CDR3 contains 14 residues. CDR1 is MNHEY, CDR2 SMNVEV, per germline (reference sequence).

This clonotype was seen many times. This chain links TRBV6-6 with TRBJ2-1; D unresolved. Trimming took off 8 bases at V and 7 bases at J, with 15 bases between the two ends. The CDR3 covers 13 residues. Germline loops: CDR1 MNHNY, CDR2 SVGAGI (reference sequence). The CDR3 coding sequence is TGTGCCAGCCTCCCAAGGGTCGGGAATGAGCAGTTCTTC. Its translation is CASLPRVGNEQFF.

The V gene is TRBV6-2 or TRBV6-3, the J gene TRBJ2-1, with D unresolved. The CDR3 has 13 residues. CDR1 is MNHEY, CDR2 SVGEGT, per germline. V lost 7 bases and J lost 7, with 14 bases in between. This CDR3 is CASNLAGGNEQFF. CDR3 sequence (DNA): TGTGCCAGCAACCTGGCCGGCGGTAATGAGCAGTTCTTC.

This clonotype was counted between two and nine times. The genes are TRBV19 and TRBJ1-3, with D unclear. The CDR3 loop spans 12 amino acids. V shed 3 bases and J shed 4 bases, with 4 bases lying between them. Looked up from germline, CDR1 is LNHDA and CDR2 is SQIVND (reference sequence). The chain's CDR3 is CASSMLGNTIYF. DNA for the CDR3: TGTGCCAGTAGTATGCTGGGAAACACCATATATTTT.

This clonotype was picked up many times. The rearrangement joins TRBV5-5 to TRBJ1-2; D is perhaps TRBD1 (5 bases). Trimming shortened V by 5 bases and J by 1 base, and 15 bases separated the two germline ends. This CDR3 spans 15 amino acids. Germline V gene data show CDR1 as SGHKS and CDR2 as YYEKEE (reference sequence). The CDR3 sequence: CASRPPERGNYGYTF. In DNA, the CDR3 is TGTGCCAGCAGGCCCCCGGAGAGGGGTAACTATGGCTACACCTTC.

This clonotype was detected ten times or more. The chain links TRBV7-9 to TRBJ2-7, with 7 bases fitting TRBD1. The CDR3 consists of 18 residues. Looked up from germline, CDR1 is SEHNR and CDR2 is FQNEAQ (reference sequence). V shed 2 bases and J 3 bases; nucleotides not matched to a gene: 16. CDR3 nucleotide sequence: TGTGCCAGCAGCTTAAAAGTCGGACTCAGGGACAGCGACTACGAGCAGTACTTC. It is translated as CASSLKVGLRDSDYEQYF.

This clonotype was seen more than once but under ten times. The V call is TRBV6-5, the J call TRBJ2-2; possibly TRBD1 or TRBD2 for D (6 bases each). The germline V gene has CDR1 MNHEY and CDR2 SVGAGI. The CDR3 is 17 residues long. V was cut by 0 bases and J by 5 bases, with 16 bases left in between. The CDR3 protein is CASSYSIRGLQTGELFF. DNA of the CDR3: TGTGCCAGCAGTTACTCGATCCGGGGGCTTCAGACCGGGGAGCTGTTTTTT.

This clonotype came up a few times. V is TRBV6-5 and J is TRBJ1-5; D uncertain. V lost 6 bases and J lost 3, with 9 bases in between. This CDR3 has 13 amino acids. Germline V gene sequence: CDR1 MNHEY, CDR2 SVGAGI. This chain's CDR3 is CASRRTDNQPQHF. The DNA of the CDR3 is TGTGCCAGCAGGAGGACGGACAATCAGCCCCAGCATTTT.

This clonotype was counted ten times or more. The chain combines TRBV7-2 with TRBJ1-2, with D unresolved. Trimming pared 0 bases from V and 3 bases from J, leaving 11 bases between. Germline lookup yields CDR1 SGHTA and CDR2 FQGNSA. The length of the CDR3 is 15 residues. CDR3 loop: CASSLANTAYYGYTF. Here the CDR3 DNA reads TGTGCCAGCAGCTTAGCTAACACTGCCTACTATGGCTACACCTTC.

This clonotype was seen more than once but under ten times. This chain links TRBV28 with TRBJ1-6; no clear D. This CDR3 spans 13 amino acids. The germline V gene encodes CDR1 MDHEN and CDR2 SYDVKM. V lost 6 bases to trimming and J lost 5 bases, with 8 bases between them. CDR3: CASRSGHNSPLHF. Here the CDR3 DNA reads TGTGCCAGCAGATCCGGCCATAATTCACCCCTCCACTTT.

This clonotype was seen repeatedly, ten times or more. The genes are TRBV2 and TRBJ2-5; perhaps TRBD1 as D (6 bases). The germline CDR1 and CDR2 sequences are SNHLY and FYNNEI. This CDR3 is 13 amino acids long. Trimming removed 4 bases at V and 4 bases at J, with 10 bases between. CDR3 in amino acids: CASSGSRGETQYF. As DNA, the CDR3 is TGTGCCAGCAGTGGATCCAGGGGAGAGACCCAGTACTTC.

In its sample, this clonotype was seen a few times. J is TRBJ2-4 and V is TRBV19; D could derive from TRBD1 or TRBD2 (5 bases each). The germline V gene has CDR1 LNHDA and CDR2 SQIVND (reference sequence). Trimming stripped 4 bases from V and 0 bases from J, with 10 bases between. The CDR3 has 15 residues. DNA for the CDR3: TGTGCCAGTAGTAAGAGGGGTCTAGCCAAAAACATTCAGTACTTC. It is translated as CASSKRGLAKNIQYF.

At least ten counts were recorded for this clonotype. The V call is TRBV2, the J call TRBJ2-3, with D tentatively TRBD1 or TRBD2 (5 bases each). V was trimmed by 4 bases and J by 4 bases, leaving 15 bases between them. The CDR3 sequence is 15 residues long. Germline values: CDR1 SNHLY, CDR2 FYNNEI. The CDR3 sequence: CASSGDHSAADTQYF. CDR3 DNA: TGTGCCAGCAGTGGGGACCACTCTGCAGCAGATACGCAGTATTTT. The full variable domain, its missing parts supplied by reference TRBV2 and TRBJ2-3, is EPEVTQTPSHQVTQMGQEVILRCVPISNHLYFYWYRQILGQKVEFLVSFYNNEISEKSEIFDDQFSVERPDGSNFTLKIRSTKLEDSAMYFCASSGDHSAADTQYFGPGTRLTVL.

The genes are TRBV18 and TRBJ2-1; 11 bases map to TRBD1. The CDR3 is 14 residues long. Trimming removed 1 base from V and 9 bases from J; junction bases left unmatched: 2. Germline V lookup: CDR1 KGHSH, CDR2 LQKENI. The CDR3 loop reads CASSPRDRGSEQFF. CDR3 in DNA: TGTGCCAGCTCACCACGGGACAGGGGGAGTGAGCAGTTCTTC. The full variable domain, with the rest looked up from reference TRBV18 and TRBJ2-1, is NAGVMQNPRHLVRRRGQEARLRCSPMKGHSHVYWYRQLPEEGLKFMVYLQKENIIDESGMPKERFSAEFPKEGPSILRIQQVVRGDSAAYFCASSPRDRGSEQFFGPGTRLTVL.

Many counts were recorded for this clonotype. The chain links TRBV7-3 to TRBJ2-5, with D maybe TRBD2 (5 bases). Germline CDR1 SGHTA, CDR2 FQGTGA. The CDR3 loop spans 14 amino acids. Trimming took 5 bases from V and 5 from J, leaving 15 bases between them. In DNA, the CDR3 is TGTGCCAGCAGCCCACGCTGGGAGAAGGAGACCCAGTACTTC. Amino acid sequence: CASSPRWEKETQYF.

V and J are TRBV29-1 and TRBJ2-6; unclear D gene. The CDR3 loop spans 15 amino acids. Germline CDR1 is SQVTM and CDR2 is ANQGSEA. Trimming left V 6 bases short and J 1 base short, with 13 bases between. The CDR3 protein is CSVPELRSGANVLTF. The CDR3 DNA is TGCAGCGTGCCAGAACTTCGGTCTGGGGCCAACGTCCTGACTTTC.

The sample holds many counts of this clonotype. The V call is TRBV27, the J call TRBJ1-2, with D hard to call. There are 15 residues in the CDR3. The germline V and J ends were trimmed by 0 bases and 8 bases, with 16 bases remaining between them. Germline V gene data show CDR1 as MNHEY and CDR2 as SMNVEV (reference sequence). The CDR3 region has the DNA TGTGCCAGCAGTTTATCGAGGTTGCCCACGGGGGGCTACACCTTC. Residues: CASSLSRLPTGGYTF.

This clonotype showed up many times. This rearrangement joins TRBV7-2 to TRBJ2-2; D not resolved. V lost 1 base to trimming and J lost 3 bases, with 15 bases between them. The CDR3 consists of 17 residues. CDR1 and CDR2 from the germline V gene are SGHTA and FQGNSA. CDR3 bases: TGTGCCAGCAGCTTAGGGGTCCTGGTATTGTACACCGGGGAGCTGTTTTTT. It encodes CASSLGVLVLYTGELFF.

J is TRBJ2-7 and V is TRBV19; TRBD1 might be the D (5 bases). The V end was cut by 3 bases, the J end by 7 bases, with 13 bases between. This CDR3 spans 13 amino acids. Per the germline V gene, CDR1 is LNHDA and CDR2 is SQIVND (reference sequence). CDR3: CASSMLGREEQYF. As DNA, the CDR3 is TGTGCCAGTAGTATGCTCGGCAGGGAAGAGCAGTACTTC.

This clonotype was seen at least ten times. The rearrangement uses TRBV7-2 and TRBJ1-1, with D maybe TRBD1 (5 bases). This CDR3 contains 15 residues. Trimming stripped 5 bases from V and 1 base from J, with 14 bases between. CDR1 is SGHTA, CDR2 FQGNSA, per germline. DNA of the CDR3: TGTGCCAGCAGCCTTACCGGGACTGCGAACACTGAAGCTTTCTTT. This codes for CASSLTGTANTEAFF.